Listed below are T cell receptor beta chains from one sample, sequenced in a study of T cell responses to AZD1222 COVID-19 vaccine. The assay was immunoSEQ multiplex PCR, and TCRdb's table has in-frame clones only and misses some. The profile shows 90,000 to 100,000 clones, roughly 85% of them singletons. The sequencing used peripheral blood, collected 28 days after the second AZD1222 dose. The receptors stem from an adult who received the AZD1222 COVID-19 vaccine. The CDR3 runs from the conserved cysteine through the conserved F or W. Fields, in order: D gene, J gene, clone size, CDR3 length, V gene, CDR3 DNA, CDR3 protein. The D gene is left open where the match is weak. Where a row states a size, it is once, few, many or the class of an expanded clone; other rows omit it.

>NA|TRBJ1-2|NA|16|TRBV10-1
TGCGCCAGCAGCTGGATGGAGGCTCCTACTAACTATGGCTACACCTTC
CASSWMEAPTNYGYTF
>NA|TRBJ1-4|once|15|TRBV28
TGTGCCAGCAGTGAGGGGGGGAATTCTAATGAAAAACTGTTTTTT
CASSEGGNSNEKLFF
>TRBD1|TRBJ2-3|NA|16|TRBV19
TGTGCCAGTAGGCCGGACAGGGTGACTAGCACAGATACGCAGTATTTT
CASRPDRVTSTDTQYF
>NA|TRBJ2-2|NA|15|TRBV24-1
TGTGCCACCAGTGATTTACCTTCCAACACCGGGGAGCTGTTTTTT
CATSDLPSNTGELFF
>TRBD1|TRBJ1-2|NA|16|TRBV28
TGTGCCAGCAGTTGGGCAGGGGGCCTTTCTATCTATGGCTACACCTTC
CASSWAGGLSIYGYTF
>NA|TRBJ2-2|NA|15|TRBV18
TGTGCCAGCTCACGGAGGGAGGAGAACACCGGGGAGCTGTTTTTT
CASSRREENTGELFF
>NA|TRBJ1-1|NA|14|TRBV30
TGTGCCTGGAGGAGACCCTGGCGTGTTGGTGAAGCTTTCTTT
CAWRRPWRVGEAFF
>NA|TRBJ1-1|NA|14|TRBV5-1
TGCGCCAGCAGCTTGGTTCAGGGCGACACTGAAGCTTTCTTT
CASSLVQGDTEAFF
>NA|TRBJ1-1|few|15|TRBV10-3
TGTGCCATCAGTGAGATGGGGGGGAAGAACACTGAAGCTTTCTTT
CAISEMGGKNTEAFF
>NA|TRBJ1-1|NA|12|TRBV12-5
TGTGCTAGTGGTCAAGGGGGAACTGAAGCTTTCTTT
CASGQGGTEAFF
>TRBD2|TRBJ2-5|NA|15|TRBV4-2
TGTGCCAGCAGCCTGACTAGCGGGGGAAAGGAGACCCAGTACTTC
CASSLTSGGKETQYF
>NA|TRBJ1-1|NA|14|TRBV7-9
TGTGCCAGCAGCTCTCGGGGCAGGGGCACTGAAGCTTTCTTT
CASSSRGRGTEAFF
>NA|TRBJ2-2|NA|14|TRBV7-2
TGTGCCAGCAGTTTCGACAGATACACCGGGGAGCTGTTTTTT
CASSFDRYTGELFF
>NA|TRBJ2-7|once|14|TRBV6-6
TGTGCCAGCAGTTACTCCCCAGGGGCCTACGAGCAGTACTTC
CASSYSPGAYEQYF
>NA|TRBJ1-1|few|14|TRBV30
TGTGCCTGGAGTGTATCAGGGGTGAACACTGAAGCTTTCTTT
CAWSVSGVNTEAFF
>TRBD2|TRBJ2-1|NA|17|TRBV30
TGTGCCTGGAGTGTACTCCCCTGGCGGGGGGGGGACAATGAGCAGTTCTTC
CAWSVLPWRGGDNEQFF
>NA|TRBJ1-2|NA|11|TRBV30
TGTGCCTGGACTACCTCCCGCCGCTACACCTTC
CAWTTSRRYTF
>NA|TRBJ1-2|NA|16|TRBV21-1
TGTGCCAGCAGTCTGGGCGCGGGACAGGACAACTATGGCTACACCTTC
CASSLGAGQDNYGYTF
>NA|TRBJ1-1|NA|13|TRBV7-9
TGTGCCAGCAGCGACCAGCTGAACACTGAAGCTTTCTTT
CASSDQLNTEAFF
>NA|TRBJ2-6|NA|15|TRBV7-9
TGTGCCAGCAGCTTGTGGAACTCTGGGGCCAACGTCCTGACTTTC
CASSLWNSGANVLTF
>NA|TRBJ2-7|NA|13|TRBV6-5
TGTGCCAGCAGCCCAATTTCTAGCACCGAGCAGTACTTC
CASSPISSTEQYF
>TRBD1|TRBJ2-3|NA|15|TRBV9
TGTGCCAGCAGCGCCCGACAGGGCGGCACAGATACGCAGTATTTT
CASSARQGGTDTQYF
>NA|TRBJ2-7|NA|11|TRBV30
TGTGCCTTACAGGGTGGCTACGAGCAGTACTTC
CALQGGYEQYF
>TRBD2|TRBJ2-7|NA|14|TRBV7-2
TGTGCCAGCAGCTTAATAGCGGGAGATACCGAGCAGTACTTC
CASSLIAGDTEQYF
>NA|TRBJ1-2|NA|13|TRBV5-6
TGTGCCAGCAGCTTGGGGCGGGGTGATGGCTACACCTTC
CASSLGRGDGYTF
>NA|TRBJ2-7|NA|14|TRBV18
TGTGCCAGCTCACCGCCAGGGACCTTCTACGAGCAGTACTTC
CASSPPGTFYEQYF
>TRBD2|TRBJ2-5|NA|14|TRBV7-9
TGTGCCAGCAGACTTAGCGGGATTAAAGAGACCCAGTACTTC
CASRLSGIKETQYF
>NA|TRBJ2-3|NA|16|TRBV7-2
TGTGCCAGCAGCGAGCTGGGGGGCTCGTGGACAGATACGCAGTATTTT
CASSELGGSWTDTQYF
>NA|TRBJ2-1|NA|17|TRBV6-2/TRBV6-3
TGTGCCAGCAGTTCTAAAGGGGCGGGGCTCTCCTACAATGAGCAGTTCTTC
CASSSKGAGLSYNEQFF
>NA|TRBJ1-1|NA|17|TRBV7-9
TGTGCCAGCAGCCCCAGACCCCTACAGAGGATGAACACTGAAGCTTTCTTT
CASSPRPLQRMNTEAFF
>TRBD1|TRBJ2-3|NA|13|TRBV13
TGTGCCAGCAGCGGGGACAGAACAGATACGCAGTATTTT
CASSGDRTDTQYF